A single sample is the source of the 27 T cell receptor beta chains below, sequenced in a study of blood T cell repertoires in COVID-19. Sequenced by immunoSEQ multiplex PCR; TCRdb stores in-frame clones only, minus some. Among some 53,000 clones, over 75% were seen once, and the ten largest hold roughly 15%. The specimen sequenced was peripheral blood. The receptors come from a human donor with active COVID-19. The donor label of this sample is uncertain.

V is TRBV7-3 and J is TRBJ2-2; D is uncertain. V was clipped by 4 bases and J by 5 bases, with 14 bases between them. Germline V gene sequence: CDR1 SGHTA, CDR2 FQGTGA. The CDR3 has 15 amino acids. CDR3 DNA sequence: TGTGCCAGCAGCTCCTCGCCCGGTCGGACCGGGGAGCTGTTTTTT. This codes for CASSSSPGRTGELFF.

The CDR3 bases are TGTGCCAGCAGCAAAAGTATGTCGAGTGGCAATCAGCCCCAGCATTTT. It codes for CASSKSMSSGNQPQHF. This chain uses TRBV21-1 with TRBJ1-5. TRBV21-1 is described as a pseudogene. The CDR3 covers 16 residues.

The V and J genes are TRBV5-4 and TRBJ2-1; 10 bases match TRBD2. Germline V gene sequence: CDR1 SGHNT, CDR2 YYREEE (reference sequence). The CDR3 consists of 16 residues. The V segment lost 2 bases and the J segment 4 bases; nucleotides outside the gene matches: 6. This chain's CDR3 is CASSFGAGGPYNEQFF. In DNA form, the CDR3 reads TGTGCCAGCAGCTTCGGAGCGGGGGGGCCATACAATGAGCAGTTCTTC.

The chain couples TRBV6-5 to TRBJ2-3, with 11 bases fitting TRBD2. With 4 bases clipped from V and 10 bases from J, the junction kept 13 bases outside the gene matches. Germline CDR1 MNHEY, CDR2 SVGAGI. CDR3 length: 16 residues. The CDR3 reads CASSSSTSGAGGSQYF. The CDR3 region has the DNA TGTGCCAGCAGTTCCTCGACTAGCGGGGCTGGGGGTTCGCAGTATTTT.

The CDR3: CASSDRESSPLHF. The CDR3 DNA reads TGTGCCAGCAGCGATCGGGAGTCTTCACCCCTCCACTTT. The chain links TRBV7-6 to TRBJ1-6; unclear D gene. The length of the CDR3 is 13 residues. Trimming removed 5 bases from V and 9 bases from J, with 11 bases in between. Germline V gives CDR1 SGHVS, CDR2 FNYEAQ. The entire variable domain, with the rest obtained from reference TRBV7-6 and TRBJ1-6, is as follows: GAGVSQSPRYKVTKRGQDVALRCDPISGHVSLYWYRQALGQGPEFLTYFNYEAQQDKSGLPNDRFSAERPEGSISTLTIQRTEQRDSAMYRCASSDRESSPLHFGNGTRLTVT.

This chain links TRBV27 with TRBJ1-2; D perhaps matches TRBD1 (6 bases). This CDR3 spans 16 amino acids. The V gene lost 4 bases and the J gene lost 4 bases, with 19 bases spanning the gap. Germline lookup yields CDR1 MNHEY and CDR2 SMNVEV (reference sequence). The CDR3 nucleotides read TGTGCCAGCAGTTCCGTGGGAGCGGGGACATTCTATGGCTACACCTTC. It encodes CASSSVGAGTFYGYTF.

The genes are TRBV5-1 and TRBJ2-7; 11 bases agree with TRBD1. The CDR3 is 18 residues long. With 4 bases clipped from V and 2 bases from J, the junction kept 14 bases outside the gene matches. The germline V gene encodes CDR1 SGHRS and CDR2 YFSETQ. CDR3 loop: CASSPIGRTGGATYEQYF. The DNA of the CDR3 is TGCGCCAGCAGCCCGATTGGAAGGACAGGGGGCGCGACCTACGAGCAGTACTTC.

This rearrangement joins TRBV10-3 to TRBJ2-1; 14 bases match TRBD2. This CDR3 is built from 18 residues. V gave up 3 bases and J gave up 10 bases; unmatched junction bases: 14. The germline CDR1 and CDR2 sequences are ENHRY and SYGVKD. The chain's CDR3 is CAISDHGAGTSGGREQFF. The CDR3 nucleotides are TGTGCCATCAGTGATCACGGGGCGGGGACTAGCGGGGGACGAGAGCAGTTCTTC.

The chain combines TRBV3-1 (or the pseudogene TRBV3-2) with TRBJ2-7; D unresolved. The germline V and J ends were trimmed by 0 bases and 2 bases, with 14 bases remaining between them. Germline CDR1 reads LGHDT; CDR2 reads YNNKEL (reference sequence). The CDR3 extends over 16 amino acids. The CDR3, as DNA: TGTGCCAGCAGCCAAGATTCCACAATTCTGACCTACGAGCAGTACTTC. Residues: CASSQDSTILTYEQYF.

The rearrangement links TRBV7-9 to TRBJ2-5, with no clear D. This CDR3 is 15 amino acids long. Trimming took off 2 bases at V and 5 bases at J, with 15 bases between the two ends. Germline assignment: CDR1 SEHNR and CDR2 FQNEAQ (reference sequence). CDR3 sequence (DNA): TGTGCCAGCAGCTTAAACAGTCAACCCGTCGAGACCCAGTACTTC. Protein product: CASSLNSQPVETQYF.

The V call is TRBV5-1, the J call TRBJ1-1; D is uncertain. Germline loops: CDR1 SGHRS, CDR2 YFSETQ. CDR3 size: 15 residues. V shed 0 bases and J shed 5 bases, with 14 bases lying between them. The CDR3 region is CASSLGAGVYTEAFF. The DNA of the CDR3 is TGCGCCAGCAGCTTGGGGGCAGGCGTCTATACTGAAGCTTTCTTT.

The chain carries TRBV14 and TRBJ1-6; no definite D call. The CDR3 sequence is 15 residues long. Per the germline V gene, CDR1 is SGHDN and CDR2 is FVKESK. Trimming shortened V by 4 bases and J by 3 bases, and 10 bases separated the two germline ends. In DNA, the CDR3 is TGTGCCAGCAGCCCTATCGGACTCTATAATTCACCCCTCCACTTT. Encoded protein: CASSPIGLYNSPLHF.

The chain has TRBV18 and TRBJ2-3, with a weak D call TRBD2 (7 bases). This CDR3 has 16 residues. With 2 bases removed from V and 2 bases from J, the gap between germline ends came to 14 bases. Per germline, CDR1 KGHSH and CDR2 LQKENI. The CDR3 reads CASSPRAGALTDTQYF. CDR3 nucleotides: TGTGCCAGCTCACCAAGGGCGGGGGCGCTCACAGATACGCAGTATTTT.

Here the CDR3 DNA reads TGTGCCAGCAGCCAACAGGACATAAATGAAAAACTGTTTTTT. Translated: CASSQQDINEKLFF. The rearrangement joins TRBV5-6 to TRBJ1-4; possibly TRBD1 for D (5 bases). Germline CDR1 reads SGHDT; CDR2 reads YYEEEE. V was clipped by 4 bases and J by 5 bases, with 12 bases between them. The CDR3 is made up of 14 amino acids.

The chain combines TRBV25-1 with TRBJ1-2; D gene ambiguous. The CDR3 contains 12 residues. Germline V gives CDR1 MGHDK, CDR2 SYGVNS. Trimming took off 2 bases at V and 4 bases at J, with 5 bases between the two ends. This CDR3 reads CASSEGTYGYTF. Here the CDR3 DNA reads TGTGCCAGCAGTGAAGGCACCTATGGCTACACCTTC.

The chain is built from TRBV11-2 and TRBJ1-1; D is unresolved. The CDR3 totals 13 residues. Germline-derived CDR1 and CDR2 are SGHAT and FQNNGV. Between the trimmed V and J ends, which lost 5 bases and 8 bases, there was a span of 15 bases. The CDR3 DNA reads TGTGCCAGCAGCGCCATGGGTACAGAAGAAGCTTTCTTT. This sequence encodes CASSAMGTEEAFF. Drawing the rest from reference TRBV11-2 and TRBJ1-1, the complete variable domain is EAGVAQSPRYKIIEKRQSVAFWCNPISGHATLYWYQQILGQGPKLLIQFQNNGVVDDSQLPKDRFSAERLKGVDSTLKIQPAKLEDSAVYLCASSAMGTEEAFFGQGTRLTVV.

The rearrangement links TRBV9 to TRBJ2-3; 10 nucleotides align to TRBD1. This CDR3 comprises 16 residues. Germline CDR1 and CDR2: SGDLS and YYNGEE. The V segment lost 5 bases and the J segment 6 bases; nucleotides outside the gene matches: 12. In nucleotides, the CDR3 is TGTGCCAGCAGGGCAAAAGGGACAGGGGATGACGATACGCAGTATTTT. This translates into CASRAKGTGDDDTQYF.

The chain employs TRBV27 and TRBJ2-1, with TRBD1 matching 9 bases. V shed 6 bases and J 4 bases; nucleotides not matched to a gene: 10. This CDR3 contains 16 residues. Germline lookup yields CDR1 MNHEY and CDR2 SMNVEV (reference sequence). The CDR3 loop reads CASRAIGQGTYNEQFF. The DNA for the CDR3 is TGTGCCAGCAGAGCAATCGGACAGGGGACTTACAATGAGCAGTTCTTC.

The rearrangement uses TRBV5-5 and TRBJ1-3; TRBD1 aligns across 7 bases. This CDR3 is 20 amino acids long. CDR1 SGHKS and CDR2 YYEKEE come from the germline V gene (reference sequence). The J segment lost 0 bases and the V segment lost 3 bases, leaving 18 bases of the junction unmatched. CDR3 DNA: TGTGCCAGCAGCTCGACCCACAGGGGTACCATCGACTTCTCTGGAAACACCATATATTTT. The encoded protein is CASSSTHRGTIDFSGNTIYF.

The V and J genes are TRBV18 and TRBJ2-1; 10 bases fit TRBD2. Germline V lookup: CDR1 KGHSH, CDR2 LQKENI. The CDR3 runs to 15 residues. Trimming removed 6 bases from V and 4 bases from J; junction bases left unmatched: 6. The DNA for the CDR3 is TGTGCCAGCTCTCACGGACTAGCGGAATACAATGAGCAGTTCTTC. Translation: CASSHGLAEYNEQFF. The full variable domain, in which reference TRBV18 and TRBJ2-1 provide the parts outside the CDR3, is NAGVMQNPRHLVRRRGQEARLRCSPMKGHSHVYWYRQLPEEGLKFMVYLQKENIIDESGMPKERFSAEFPKEGPSILRIQQVVRGDSAAYFCASSHGLAEYNEQFFGPGTRLTVL.

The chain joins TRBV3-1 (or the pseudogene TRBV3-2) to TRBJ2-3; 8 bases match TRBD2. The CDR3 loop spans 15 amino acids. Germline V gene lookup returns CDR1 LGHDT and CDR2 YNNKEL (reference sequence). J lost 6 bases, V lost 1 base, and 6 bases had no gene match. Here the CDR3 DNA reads TGTGCCAGCAGCCAAGCGGGGGGGCCCACTGATACGCAGTATTTT. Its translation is CASSQAGGPTDTQYF.

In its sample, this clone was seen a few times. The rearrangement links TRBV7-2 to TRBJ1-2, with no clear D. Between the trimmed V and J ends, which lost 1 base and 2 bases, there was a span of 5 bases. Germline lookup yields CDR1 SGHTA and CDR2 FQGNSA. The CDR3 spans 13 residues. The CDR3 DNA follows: TGTGCCAGCAGCTTAGGCCAGAACTATGGCTACACCTTC. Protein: CASSLGQNYGYTF.

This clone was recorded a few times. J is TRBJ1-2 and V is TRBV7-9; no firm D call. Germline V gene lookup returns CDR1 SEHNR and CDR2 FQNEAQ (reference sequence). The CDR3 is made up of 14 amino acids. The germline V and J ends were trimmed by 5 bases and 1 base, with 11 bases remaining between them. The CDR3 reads CASSRNADNYGYTF. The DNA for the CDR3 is TGTGCCAGCAGCCGGAATGCGGATAACTATGGCTACACCTTC.

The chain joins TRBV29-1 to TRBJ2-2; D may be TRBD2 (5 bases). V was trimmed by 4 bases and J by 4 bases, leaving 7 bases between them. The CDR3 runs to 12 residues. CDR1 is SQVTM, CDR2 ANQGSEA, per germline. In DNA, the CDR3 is TGCAGCGTTGGCGGAGGCACCGGGGAGCTGTTTTTT. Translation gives CSVGGGTGELFF.

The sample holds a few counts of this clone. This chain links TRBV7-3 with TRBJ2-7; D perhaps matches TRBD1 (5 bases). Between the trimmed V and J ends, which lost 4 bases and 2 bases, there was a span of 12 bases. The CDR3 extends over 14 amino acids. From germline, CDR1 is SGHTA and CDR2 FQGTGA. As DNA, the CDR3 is TGTGCCAGCAGCTCACAGGCCGTGACCTACGAGCAGTACTTC. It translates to CASSSQAVTYEQYF.

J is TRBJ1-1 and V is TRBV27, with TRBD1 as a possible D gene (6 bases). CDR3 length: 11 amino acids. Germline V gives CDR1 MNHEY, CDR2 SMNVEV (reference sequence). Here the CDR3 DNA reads TGTGCGACAGGTCTGAACACTGAAGCTTTCTTT. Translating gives CATGLNTEAFF.

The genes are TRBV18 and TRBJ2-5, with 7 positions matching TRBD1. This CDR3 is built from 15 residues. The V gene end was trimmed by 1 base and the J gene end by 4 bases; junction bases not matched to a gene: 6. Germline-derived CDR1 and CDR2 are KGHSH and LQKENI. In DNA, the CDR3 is TGTGCCAGCTCACCACAGGGGGCGCGAGGAGAGACCCAGTACTTC. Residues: CASSPQGARGETQYF. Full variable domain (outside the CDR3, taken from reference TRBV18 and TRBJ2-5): NAGVMQNPRHLVRRRGQEARLRCSPMKGHSHVYWYRQLPEEGLKFMVYLQKENIIDESGMPKERFSAEFPKEGPSILRIQQVVRGDSAAYFCASSPQGARGETQYFGPGTRLLVL.